The 18 T cell receptor beta chains listed next were all sequenced from one sample in a study of cytomegalovirus exposure and HLA in healthy donors. PCR amplification relied on 60 Vbeta primers (plus 13 Jbeta primers). Repertoires were generated with immunoSEQ multiplex PCR, while TCRdb's copy carries only in-frame clones and drops some. The repertoire holds 200,000 to 250,000 clones, with more than 65% as singletons. Material for sequencing was PBMCs. These receptors were collected from a woman under 40 in good health and CMV-seronegative.

This chain joins TRBV6-1 and TRBJ1-1, with 8 bases lining up with TRBD1. Trimming cost V 10 bases and J 1 base; bases outside gene matches: 11. The CDR3 totals 15 residues. Germline V CDR1 and CDR2: MNHNS, SASEGT. CDR3 loop: CATSYSGTGNTEAFF. The CDR3 DNA follows: TGTGCCACCTCGTACAGCGGGACAGGGAACACTGAAGCTTTCTTT.

On this clone: An end of the junction differs from the germline gene, which may be a read error. The CDR3 reads CASSLGAENTGELLF. DNA for the CDR3: TGCGCCAGCAGCTTGGGGGCAGAGAACACCGGGGAGCTGCTTTTT. The chain joins TRBV5-1 to TRBJ2-2; tentative D call: TRBD2 (5 bases). Germline V gene sequence: CDR1 SGHRS, CDR2 YFSETQ. The CDR3 has 15 residues.

This chain joins TRBV13 and TRBJ1-1; the D is unclear. Trimming removed 2 bases from V and 2 bases from J, with 9 bases in between. Germline V lookup: CDR1 PRHDT, CDR2 FYEKMQ (reference sequence). This CDR3 contains 14 residues. This CDR3 is CASSLTGSNTEAFF. CDR3 in DNA: TGTGCCAGCAGCTTAACGGGATCAAACACTGAAGCTTTCTTT.

This chain links TRBV25-1 with TRBJ2-5, with D possibly TRBD1 on 6 matching bases. Trimming removed 4 bases from V and 1 base from J, with 10 bases in between. CDR3 length equals 14 residues. Germline-derived CDR1 and CDR2 are MGHDK and SYGVNS. The CDR3 sequence: CASSVQGPQETQYF. The CDR3, as DNA: TGTGCCAGCAGTGTACAGGGACCCCAAGAGACCCAGTACTTC. Looking up the rest from reference TRBV25-1 and TRBJ2-5 gives the full variable domain: EADIYQTPRYLVIGTGKKITLECSQTMGHDKMYWYQQDPGMELHLIHYSYGVNSTEKGDLSSESTVSRIRTEHFPLTLESARPSHTSQYLCASSVQGPQETQYFGPGTRLLVL.

The V call is TRBV19, the J call TRBJ2-6; the D gene is possibly TRBD2 (6 bases). This CDR3 is built from 16 residues. V was trimmed by 5 bases and J by 0 bases, leaving 11 bases between them. Germline CDR1 is LNHDA and CDR2 is SQIVND (reference sequence). CDR3 DNA: TGTGCCAGTAGTCCGGGACTCCTCTCTGGGGCCAACGTCCTGACTTTC. It specifies CASSPGLLSGANVLTF.

The genes are TRBV4-1 and TRBJ2-5; perhaps TRBD2 as D (6 bases). Trimming pared 1 base from V and 5 bases from J, leaving 17 bases between. CDR3 size: 16 residues. The germline V gene has CDR1 MGHRA and CDR2 YSYEKL. The chain's CDR3 is CASSQGPTRAGETQYF. The CDR3 DNA sequence: TGCGCCAGCAGCCAAGGACCGACCCGGGCGGGGGAGACCCAGTACTTC.

V is TRBV6-5 and J is TRBJ1-1; maybe TRBD1 (6 bases). Between the trimmed V and J ends, which lost 0 bases and 7 bases, there was a span of 9 bases. CDR3 length equals 13 residues. The germline V gene encodes CDR1 MNHEY and CDR2 SVGAGI. The CDR3 region is CASSYSDRGEAFF. In nucleotides, the CDR3 is TGTGCCAGCAGTTACTCGGACAGAGGTGAAGCTTTCTTT.

The chain employs TRBV11-2 and TRBJ1-1; 9 bases are shared with TRBD1. The CDR3 loop spans 18 amino acids. V trimming: 2 bases; J trimming: 3 bases; junction bases outside the gene matches: 13. Germline V lookup: CDR1 SGHAT, CDR2 FQNNGV. The CDR3 DNA sequence: TGTGCCAGCAGCTTAATAGGGCCCGGGACAGGGATATACACTGAAGCTTTCTTT. This translates into CASSLIGPGTGIYTEAFF.

This CDR3 reads CSARERYEQYF. CDR3 bases: TGCAGTGCGAGGGAAAGGTACGAGCAGTACTTC. The gene calls are TRBV20-1 and TRBJ2-7; TRBD2 is a possible D gene (5 bases). CDR1 is DFQATT, CDR2 SNEGSKA, per germline (reference sequence). The CDR3 has 11 residues. Between the trimmed V and J ends, which lost 6 bases and 4 bases, there was a span of 10 bases.

The rearrangement joins TRBV4-1 to TRBJ2-7, with D perhaps TRBD1 (5 bases). Between the trimmed V and J ends, which lost 0 bases and 9 bases, there was a span of 18 bases. The CDR3 sequence is 15 residues long. Germline V gives CDR1 MGHRA, CDR2 YSYEKL. In nucleotides, the CDR3 is TGCGCCAGCAGCCAAGATAGGTCAGGGCTCTCGGGGCAGTACTTC. Translated: CASSQDRSGLSGQYF.

The chain uses TRBV10-2 and TRBJ1-5; D call uncertain. The V end lost 0 bases, the J end lost 5 bases, and 8 bases lay between the germline ends. The CDR3 is made up of 14 amino acids. The germline V gene has CDR1 WSHSY and CDR2 SAAADI. The CDR3 is CASSESRIYQPQHF. CDR3 sequence (DNA): TGCGCCAGCAGTGAGTCGCGGATTTATCAGCCCCAGCATTTT.

The chain carries TRBV7-8 and TRBJ2-5; D ambiguous. The CDR3 runs 14 residues. The germline gives CDR1 SGHVS, CDR2 FQNEAQ. Trimming cost V 5 bases and J 2 bases, with 12 bases left between them. CDR3 coding DNA: TGTGCCAGCAGCCCCAGTACACCTCAAGAGACCCAGTACTTC. Translated, it gives CASSPSTPQETQYF.

The chain links TRBV7-9 to TRBJ2-1, with 9 bases that match TRBD2. Per the germline V gene, CDR1 is SEHNR and CDR2 is FQNEAQ (reference sequence). The trim removed 6 bases at V and 15 bases at J, leaving 9 bases unmatched. This CDR3 is built from 12 residues. CDR3 region: CASSSIAGELFF. Here the CDR3 DNA reads TGTGCCAGCAGTTCCATAGCGGGAGAACTGTTCTTC.

This chain uses TRBV10-2 with TRBJ2-7, with 7 bases lining up with TRBD2. Germline V CDR1 and CDR2: WSHSY, SAAADI. V shed 3 bases, J shed 1 base, and the junction held 3 bases outside the gene matches. CDR3 size: 14 residues. CDR3 DNA sequence: TGCGCCAGCAGTGATTATAGCGGGTCCTACGAGCAGTACTTC. As protein: CASSDYSGSYEQYF.

V is TRBV18 and J is TRBJ1-2; TRBD1 is a possible D gene (5 bases). The germline V and J ends were trimmed by 1 base and 3 bases, with 9 bases remaining between them. The CDR3 is 14 amino acids. Looked up from germline, CDR1 is KGHSH and CDR2 is LQKENI. The CDR3 DNA is TGTGCCAGCTCACCACGAGAGACAGACTATGGCTACACCTTC. As protein: CASSPRETDYGYTF.

This clone was seen just once. The chain uses TRBV7-2 and TRBJ1-1; D remains ambiguous. CDR1 and CDR2 from the germline V gene are SGHTA and FQGNSA. V gave up 3 bases and J gave up 1 base, with 18 bases separating them. This CDR3 region has 17 residues. In nucleotides, the CDR3 is TGTGCCAGCAGCTTCCATAAACTGGGCAGATGGAACACTGAAGCTTTCTTT. Its protein product is CASSFHKLGRWNTEAFF.

In this sample, this clone turned up a few times. The CDR3 region is CASSIGGQGNNEQFF. The CDR3 nucleotides are TGTGCCAGTAGTATAGGGGGACAGGGAAACAATGAGCAGTTCTTC. The gene calls are TRBV19 and TRBJ2-1; 9 bases match TRBD1. Germline trimming cut 1 base from V and 5 bases from J; bases unmatched to any gene: 3. This CDR3 region has 15 residues. Germline-derived CDR1 and CDR2 are LNHDA and SQIVND (reference sequence).

This clone appeared a few times. The V call is TRBV27, the J call TRBJ1-5, with D perhaps matching TRBD1 (6 bases). The germline CDR1 and CDR2 sequences are MNHEY and SMNVEV (reference sequence). V was trimmed by 6 bases and J by 4 bases, leaving 7 bases between them. This CDR3 spans 12 amino acids. This chain's CDR3 is CASRGTNQPQHF. The CDR3 DNA follows: TGTGCCAGCAGGGGGACAAATCAGCCCCAGCATTTT.